These 21 T cell receptor beta chains originate from one sample sequenced in a study of blood T cell repertoires in COVID-19. Profiling relied on immunoSEQ multiplex PCR, and the TCRdb table lists in-frame clones only, not all of them. The table shows about 220,000 clones, with approximately 85% occurring only once. The sample consisted of peripheral blood. These receptors all stem from a woman in her 70s with COVID-19, enrolled during active disease.

V and J are TRBV18 and TRBJ2-5, with D possibly being TRBD2 (6 bases). The germline V gene encodes CDR1 KGHSH and CDR2 LQKENI. The CDR3 loop spans 16 amino acids. Trimming stripped 2 bases from V and 2 bases from J, with 15 bases between. The CDR3 DNA is TGTGCCAGCTCACCATTTTCGGGGGTTGGGCAAGAGACCCAGTACTTC. This gives the protein CASSPFSGVGQETQYF. Supplemented by reference TRBV18 and TRBJ2-5, the full variable domain reads NAGVMQNPRHLVRRRGQEARLRCSPMKGHSHVYWYRQLPEEGLKFMVYLQKENIIDESGMPKERFSAEFPKEGPSILRIQQVVRGDSAAYFCASSPFSGVGQETQYFGPGTRLLVL.

As to this clone: Compared with germline, one end of the junction differs, possibly owing to a read error. This chain joins TRBV7-7 and TRBJ2-5, with D unclear. The CDR3 spans 15 residues. CDR1 and CDR2 (germline): SSHAT, FNYEAQ (reference sequence). CDR3 coding DNA: TGTGCTAGCAGCCCCCTGCAAACCGGTAAAAAGACCCAGTACTTC. Its translation is CASSPLQTGKKTQYF.

The chain has TRBV27 and TRBJ1-5, with 7 nucleotides matching TRBD1. The ends lost 3 bases at V and 5 bases at J; junction bases unmatched: 1. CDR3 size: 13 residues. Germline lookup yields CDR1 MNHEY and CDR2 SMNVEV (reference sequence). CDR3: CASSFRGDQPQHF. The CDR3 nucleotides read TGTGCCAGCAGTTTCAGGGGGGATCAGCCCCAGCATTTT.

This clone was counted once. The chain employs TRBV7-2 and TRBJ2-2; perhaps TRBD2 as D (5 bases). The CDR3 covers 12 residues. The ends were cut back, 8 bases at V and 2 bases at J, with 6 bases in the middle. The germline CDR1 and CDR2 sequences are SGHTA and FQGNSA. The DNA of the CDR3 is TGTGCCAGCGGACTTAACACCGGGGAGCTGTTTTTT. It is translated as CASGLNTGELFF.

The V call is TRBV7-2, the J call TRBJ2-7, with TRBD1 matching over 11 bases. From germline, CDR1 is SGHTA and CDR2 FQGNSA. The ends lost 1 base at V and 2 bases at J; junction bases unmatched: 1. The length of the CDR3 is 15 residues. CDR3 sequence (DNA): TGTGCCAGCAGCTTAGGGGGACAGGGGGCCTACGAGCAGTACTTC. Amino acids: CASSLGGQGAYEQYF.

The rearrangement links TRBV9 to TRBJ2-7; TRBD2 might be the D (7 bases). Trimming left V 0 bases short and J 1 base short, with 14 bases between. CDR3 length equals 16 residues. Germline loops: CDR1 SGDLS, CDR2 YYNGEE. The CDR3 sequence is CASSVGGRETSYEQYF. The CDR3 DNA reads as TGTGCCAGCAGCGTAGGGGGGCGGGAGACTTCCTACGAGCAGTACTTC.

The chain couples TRBV18 to TRBJ1-1; D remains unclear. This CDR3 is 16 amino acids long. Trimming pared 3 bases from V and 1 base from J, leaving 15 bases between. The germline CDR1 and CDR2 sequences are KGHSH and LQKENI. CDR3 DNA: TGTGCCAGCTCACCGCAGACCCGGGGTACGAACACTGAAGCTTTCTTT. Protein: CASSPQTRGTNTEAFF.

The CDR3 DNA is TGTGCCAGCAGCTTAGCTAGACCCGAGCAGTACTTC. It is translated as CASSLARPEQYF. V usage is TRBV11-3 and J usage is TRBJ2-7; D is unresolved. V was pared by 1 base and J by 6 bases, with 7 bases between. In germline, CDR1 is SGHNT, CDR2 YENEEA. The CDR3 covers 12 residues.

The chain joins TRBV5-1 to TRBJ1-2; D unresolved. V was pared by 3 bases and J by 3 bases, with 12 bases between. This CDR3 has 14 residues. Germline V gives CDR1 SGHRS, CDR2 YFSETQ. The CDR3 nucleotides read TGCGCCAGCAGCTCACCAGGTCCGGACTATGGCTACACCTTC. This translates into CASSSPGPDYGYTF.

The chain carries TRBV30 and TRBJ1-5, with 7 bases matching TRBD1. CDR1 and CDR2 (germline): GTSNPN, SVGIG (reference sequence). Trimming cost V 2 bases and J 14 bases; bases outside gene matches: 6. The CDR3 consists of 11 residues. The DNA of the CDR3 is TGTGCCTGGAGTCCGACAGGGTCCGAGCATTTT. It specifies CAWSPTGSEHF.

The chain has TRBV19 and TRBJ1-4; no definite D call. The CDR3 totals 11 residues. V was clipped by 3 bases and J by 14 bases, with 10 bases between them. Germline CDR1 and CDR2: LNHDA and SQIVND (reference sequence). The CDR3 sequence: CASSIRSGLFF. Here the CDR3 DNA reads TGTGCCAGTAGTATTCGATCCGGGCTGTTTTTT.

This chain joins TRBV7-3 and TRBJ2-3; no reliable D call. The CDR3 loop spans 13 amino acids. V lost 0 bases and J 4 bases, leaving 5 bases between the germline ends. Germline CDR1 is SGHTA and CDR2 is FQGTGA. The CDR3 nucleotides are TGTGCCAGCAGCTTAACGTATCCAGATACGCAGTATTTT. Protein: CASSLTYPDTQYF.

This clone came up once. The gene calls are TRBV6-2 or TRBV6-3 and TRBJ1-2; unclear D gene. The CDR3 is 15 residues long. Germline V gene data show CDR1 as MNHEY and CDR2 as SVGEGT. V was shortened by 2 bases and J by 4 bases, with 14 bases between the two germline ends. The CDR3 coding sequence is TGTGCCAGCAGTTACGGCGCGACCGGGTCCTATGGCTACACCTTC. This sequence encodes CASSYGATGSYGYTF.

This rearrangement joins TRBV9 to TRBJ2-7; 12 positions match TRBD2. With V trimmed by 0 bases and J by 5 bases, 6 bases remained unmatched. The CDR3 extends over 16 amino acids. Germline V gene data show CDR1 as SGDLS and CDR2 as YYNGEE. The CDR3 reads CASSVGPSGRVNEQYF. CDR3 nucleotides: TGTGCCAGCAGCGTAGGGCCTAGCGGGAGGGTCAACGAGCAGTACTTC.

The gene calls are TRBV7-8 and TRBJ1-1; TRBD1 might be the D (5 bases). Germline CDR1 and CDR2: SGHVS and FQNEAQ. V was cut by 4 bases and J by 2 bases, with 14 bases left in between. CDR3 size: 15 residues. CDR3: CASSSQGLINTEAFF. CDR3 DNA: TGTGCCAGCAGCTCTCAGGGCCTCATAAACACTGAAGCTTTCTTT.

The V call is TRBV5-6, the J call TRBJ2-7; no firm D call. Trimming took 4 bases from V and 2 from J, leaving 16 bases between them. The germline V gene has CDR1 SGHDT and CDR2 YYEEEE. The CDR3 extends over 15 amino acids. CDR3 coding DNA: TGTGCCAGCAGCCTTAAACACCGAATCACCTACGAGCAGTACTTC. As protein: CASSLKHRITYEQYF.

The V and J genes are TRBV3-1 (or the pseudogene TRBV3-2) and TRBJ2-7; 9 positions match TRBD1. Germline V gene sequence: CDR1 LGHDT, CDR2 YNNKEL (reference sequence). V shed 4 bases and J 3 bases; nucleotides not matched to a gene: 4. This CDR3 contains 14 residues. This CDR3 is CASSPGDRVYEQYF. CDR3 DNA: TGTGCCAGCAGCCCCGGGGACAGGGTCTACGAGCAGTACTTC.

The chain couples TRBV10-3 to TRBJ2-2; 9 bases agree with TRBD2. Germline CDR1 is ENHRY and CDR2 is SYGVKD. The ends lost 0 bases at V and 4 bases at J; junction bases unmatched: 12. CDR3 length: 19 residues. The CDR3 DNA sequence: TGTGCCATCAGTGAGTCGAAGTTGGCGGGGGGGCTCGGCACCGGGGAGCTGTTTTTT. As protein: CAISESKLAGGLGTGELFF.

This clone was observed a few times. The chain uses TRBV6-2 or TRBV6-3 and TRBJ1-2, with D possibly being TRBD1 (5 bases). The CDR3 spans 12 residues. The germline gives CDR1 MNHEY, CDR2 SVGEGT. Trimming removed 4 bases from V and 7 bases from J, with 10 bases in between. The CDR3 here is CASSLQGFGYTF. CDR3 nucleotides: TGTGCCAGCAGTTTGCAGGGCTTTGGCTACACCTTC.

The V gene is TRBV7-2, the J gene TRBJ1-2; D not certain. CDR3 length: 11 amino acids. Germline CDR1 is SGHTA and CDR2 is FQGNSA. The V end lost 5 bases, the J end lost 8 bases, and 9 bases lay between the germline ends. The CDR3 DNA follows: TGTGCCAGCAGCCTAAACCGGGGCTACACCTTC. Translating it yields CASSLNRGYTF.

This chain joins TRBV5-1 and TRBJ1-4, with 7 bases that match TRBD1. V lost 4 bases to trimming and J lost 3 bases; unmatched junction nucleotides: 6. The CDR3 runs 15 residues. Per germline, CDR1 SGHRS and CDR2 YFSETQ. CDR3 residues: CASSPGGGPNEKLFF. The DNA for the CDR3 is TGCGCCAGCAGCCCAGGGGGAGGCCCTAATGAAAAACTGTTTTTT. The full variable domain, its missing parts supplied by reference TRBV5-1 and TRBJ1-4, is KAGVTQTPRYLIKTRGQQVTLSCSPISGHRSVSWYQQTPGQGLQFLFEYFSETQRNKGNFPGRFSGRQFSNSRSEMNVSTLELGDSALYLCASSPGGGPNEKLFFGSGTQLSVL.